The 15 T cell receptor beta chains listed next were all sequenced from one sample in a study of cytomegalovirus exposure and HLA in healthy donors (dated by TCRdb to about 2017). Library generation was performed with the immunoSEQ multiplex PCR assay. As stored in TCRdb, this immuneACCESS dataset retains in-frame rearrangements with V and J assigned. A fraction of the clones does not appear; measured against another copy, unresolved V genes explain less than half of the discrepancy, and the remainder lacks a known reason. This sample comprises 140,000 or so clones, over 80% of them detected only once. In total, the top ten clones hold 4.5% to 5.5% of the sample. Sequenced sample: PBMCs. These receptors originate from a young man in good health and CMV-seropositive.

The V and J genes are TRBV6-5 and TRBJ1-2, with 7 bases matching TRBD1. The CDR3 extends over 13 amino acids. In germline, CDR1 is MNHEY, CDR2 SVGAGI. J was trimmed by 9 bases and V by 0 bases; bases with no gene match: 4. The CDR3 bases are TGTGCCAGCAGTTACTCGACAGGGCGGAGCTACACCTTC. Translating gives CASSYSTGRSYTF.

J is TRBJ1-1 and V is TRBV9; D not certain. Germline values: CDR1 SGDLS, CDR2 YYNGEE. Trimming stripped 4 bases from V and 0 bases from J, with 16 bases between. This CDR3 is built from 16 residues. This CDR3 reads CASSHDGDSLNTEAFF. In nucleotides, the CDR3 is TGTGCCAGCAGCCATGATGGAGATTCCTTGAACACTGAAGCTTTCTTT.

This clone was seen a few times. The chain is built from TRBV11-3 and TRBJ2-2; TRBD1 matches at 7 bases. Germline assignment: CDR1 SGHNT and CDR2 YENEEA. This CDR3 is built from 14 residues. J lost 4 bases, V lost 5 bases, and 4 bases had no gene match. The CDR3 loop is CASSPRTGTGELFF. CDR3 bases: TGTGCCAGCAGCCCCCGGACAGGCACCGGGGAGCTGTTTTTT.

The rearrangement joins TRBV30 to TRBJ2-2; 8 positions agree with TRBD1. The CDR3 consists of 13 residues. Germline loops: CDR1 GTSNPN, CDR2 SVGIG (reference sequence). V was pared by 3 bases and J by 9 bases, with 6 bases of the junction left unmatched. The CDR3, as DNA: TGTGCCTGGAGGCACTCAGGGGGCCGGGAGCTGTTTTTT. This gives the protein CAWRHSGGRELFF.

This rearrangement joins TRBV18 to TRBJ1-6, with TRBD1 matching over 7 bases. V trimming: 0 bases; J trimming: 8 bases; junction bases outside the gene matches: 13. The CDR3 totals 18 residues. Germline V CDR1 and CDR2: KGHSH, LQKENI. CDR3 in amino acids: CASSPPSRGSGGYSPLHF. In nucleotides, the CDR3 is TGTGCCAGCTCACCACCGTCTAGAGGTTCAGGGGGATATTCACCCCTCCACTTT.

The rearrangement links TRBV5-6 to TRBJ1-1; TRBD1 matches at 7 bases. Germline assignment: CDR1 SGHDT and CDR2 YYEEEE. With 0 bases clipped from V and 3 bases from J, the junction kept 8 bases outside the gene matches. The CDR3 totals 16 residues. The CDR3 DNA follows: TGTGCCAGCAGCTTGGACAGGGGAAGGTACTACACTGAAGCTTTCTTT. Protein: CASSLDRGRYYTEAFF. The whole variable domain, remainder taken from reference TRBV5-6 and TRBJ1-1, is DAGVTQSPTHLIKTRGQQVTLRCSPKSGHDTVSWYQQALGQGPQFIFQYYEEEERQRGNFPDRFSGHQFPNYSSELNVNALLLGDSALYLCASSLDRGRYYTEAFFGQGTRLTVV.

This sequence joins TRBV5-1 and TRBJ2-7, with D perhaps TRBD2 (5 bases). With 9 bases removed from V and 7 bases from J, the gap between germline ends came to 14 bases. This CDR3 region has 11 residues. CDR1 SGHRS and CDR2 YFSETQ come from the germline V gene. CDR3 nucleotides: TGCGCCAAACGGGCCTGGGAGGAGCAGTACTTC. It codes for CAKRAWEEQYF.

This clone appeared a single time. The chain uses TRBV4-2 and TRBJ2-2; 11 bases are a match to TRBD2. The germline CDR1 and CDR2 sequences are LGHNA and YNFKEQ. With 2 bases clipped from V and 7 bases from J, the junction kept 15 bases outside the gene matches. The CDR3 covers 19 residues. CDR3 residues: CASSQKRNSGRAYVGELFF. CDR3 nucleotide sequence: TGTGCCAGCAGCCAAAAGCGAAATAGCGGGAGGGCCTACGTCGGGGAGCTGTTTTTT.

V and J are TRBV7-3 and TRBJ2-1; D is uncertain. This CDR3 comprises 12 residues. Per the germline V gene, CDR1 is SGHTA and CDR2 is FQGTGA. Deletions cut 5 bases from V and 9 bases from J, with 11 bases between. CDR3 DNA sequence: TGTGCCAGCAGCCTGGAGATTGGTGAGCAGTTCTTC. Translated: CASSLEIGEQFF.

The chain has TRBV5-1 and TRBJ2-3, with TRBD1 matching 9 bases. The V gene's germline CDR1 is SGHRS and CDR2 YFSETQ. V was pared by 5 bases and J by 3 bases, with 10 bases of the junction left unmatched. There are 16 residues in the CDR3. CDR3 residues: CASRKDYDRGTDTQYF. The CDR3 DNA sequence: TGCGCCAGCAGAAAAGATTACGACAGGGGGACAGATACGCAGTATTTT.

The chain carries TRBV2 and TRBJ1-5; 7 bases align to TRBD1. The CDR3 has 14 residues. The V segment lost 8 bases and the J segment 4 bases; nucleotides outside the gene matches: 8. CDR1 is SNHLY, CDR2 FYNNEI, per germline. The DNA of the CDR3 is TGTGCCAGCTGTTCACAGGGGCCAAATCAGCCCCAGCATTTT. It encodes CASCSQGPNQPQHF.

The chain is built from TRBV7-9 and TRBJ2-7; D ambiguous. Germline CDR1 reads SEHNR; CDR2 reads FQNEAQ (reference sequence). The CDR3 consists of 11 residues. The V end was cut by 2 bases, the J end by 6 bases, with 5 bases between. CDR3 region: CASSLLAEQYF. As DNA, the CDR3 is TGTGCCAGCAGCTTATTGGCCGAGCAGTACTTC.

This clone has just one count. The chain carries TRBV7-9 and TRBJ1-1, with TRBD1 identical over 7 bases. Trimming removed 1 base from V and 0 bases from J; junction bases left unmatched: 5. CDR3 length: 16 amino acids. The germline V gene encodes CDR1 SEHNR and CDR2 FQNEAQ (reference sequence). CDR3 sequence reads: CASSLVKGQLNTEAFF. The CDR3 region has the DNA TGTGCCAGCAGCTTAGTTAAGGGACAGCTGAACACTGAAGCTTTCTTT.

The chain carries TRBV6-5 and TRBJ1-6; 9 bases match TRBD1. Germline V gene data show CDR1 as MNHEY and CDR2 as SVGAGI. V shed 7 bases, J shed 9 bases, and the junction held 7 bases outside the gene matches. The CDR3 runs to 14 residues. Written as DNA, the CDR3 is TGTGCCAGCACCTTGGGGGACAGGGCTTCACCCCTCCACTTT. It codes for CASTLGDRASPLHF.

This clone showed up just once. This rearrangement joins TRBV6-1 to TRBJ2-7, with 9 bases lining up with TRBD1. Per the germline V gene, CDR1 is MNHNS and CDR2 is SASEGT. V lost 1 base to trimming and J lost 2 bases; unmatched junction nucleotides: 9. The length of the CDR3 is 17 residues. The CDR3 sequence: CASSEVLGQGSTYEQYF. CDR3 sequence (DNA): TGTGCCAGCAGTGAAGTTTTAGGACAGGGGTCGACCTACGAGCAGTACTTC.